Here is one TCR beta chain with its context. Antigen specificity is unknown. The PCR was carried out with 60 Vbeta primers and 13 Jbeta primers. TCRdb keeps only in-frame clones here, not all; method: immunoSEQ multiplex PCR. The sample lists roughly 110,000 clones; about four fifths were seen once. These data belong to a study of cytomegalovirus exposure and HLA in healthy donors. Findings of the study overall: An analysis that was carried out later associated approximately 17,000 TCR beta sequences with HLA alleles at 0.05 false discovery rate.

The CDR3 loop spans 16 amino acids. Germline CDR1 SGHDT, CDR2 YYEEEE. With 4 bases removed from V and 7 bases from J, the gap between germline ends came to 20 bases. This sequence originates from a woman in her forties or fifties in good health and CMV-seropositive. The chain is built from TRBV5-6 and TRBJ2-2; TRBD2 might be the D (6 bases). Sequencing was performed on PBMCs. The CDR3 reads CASSQTRGTRRGELFF. The CDR3 DNA follows: TGTGCCAGCAGCCAGACACGGGGGACCCGTCGCGGGGAGCTGTTTTTT.